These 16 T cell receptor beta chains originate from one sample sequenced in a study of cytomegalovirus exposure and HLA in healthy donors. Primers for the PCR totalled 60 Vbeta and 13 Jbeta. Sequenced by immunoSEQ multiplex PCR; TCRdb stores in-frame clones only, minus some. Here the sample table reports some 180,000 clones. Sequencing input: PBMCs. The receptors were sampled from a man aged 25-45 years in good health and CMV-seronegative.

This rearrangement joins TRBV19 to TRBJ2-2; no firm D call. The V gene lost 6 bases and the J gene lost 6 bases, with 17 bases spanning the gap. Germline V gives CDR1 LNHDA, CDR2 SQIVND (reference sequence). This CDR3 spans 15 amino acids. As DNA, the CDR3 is TGTGCCAGTAGAACTCTAACGGTCCCCCCCGGGGAGCTGTTTTTT. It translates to CASRTLTVPPGELFF.

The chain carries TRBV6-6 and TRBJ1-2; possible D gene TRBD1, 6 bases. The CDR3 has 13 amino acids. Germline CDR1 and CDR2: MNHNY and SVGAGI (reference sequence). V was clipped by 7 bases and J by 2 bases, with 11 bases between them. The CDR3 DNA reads TGTGCCAGCACCTGGACAGAGAACTATGGCTACACCTTC. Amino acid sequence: CASTWTENYGYTF.

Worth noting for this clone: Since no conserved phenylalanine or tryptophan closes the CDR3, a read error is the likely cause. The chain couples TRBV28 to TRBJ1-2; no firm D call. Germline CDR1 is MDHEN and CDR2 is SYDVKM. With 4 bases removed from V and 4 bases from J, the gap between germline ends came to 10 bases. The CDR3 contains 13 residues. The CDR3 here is CASSSLGSYGYTL. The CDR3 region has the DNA TGTGCCAGCAGTTCTTTGGGCAGCTATGGCTACACCCTC.

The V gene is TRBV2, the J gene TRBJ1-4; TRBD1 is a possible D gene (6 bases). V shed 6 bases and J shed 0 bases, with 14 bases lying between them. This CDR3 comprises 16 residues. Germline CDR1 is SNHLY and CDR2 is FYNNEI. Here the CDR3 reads CASRRGEGATNEKLFF. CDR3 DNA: TGTGCCAGCAGGCGCGGGGAGGGGGCAACTAATGAAAAACTGTTTTTT. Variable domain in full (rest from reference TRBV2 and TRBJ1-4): EPEVTQTPSHQVTQMGQEVILRCVPISNHLYFYWYRQILGQKVEFLVSFYNNEISEKSEIFDDQFSVERPDGSNFTLKIRSTKLEDSAMYFCASRRGEGATNEKLFFGSGTQLSVL.

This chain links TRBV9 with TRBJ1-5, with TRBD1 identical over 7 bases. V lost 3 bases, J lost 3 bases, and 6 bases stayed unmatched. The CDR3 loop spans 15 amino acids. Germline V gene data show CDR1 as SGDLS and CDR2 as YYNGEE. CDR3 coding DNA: TGTGCCAGCAGCGGGTCAGGGGGAAACAATCAGCCCCAGCATTTT. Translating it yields CASSGSGGNNQPQHF.

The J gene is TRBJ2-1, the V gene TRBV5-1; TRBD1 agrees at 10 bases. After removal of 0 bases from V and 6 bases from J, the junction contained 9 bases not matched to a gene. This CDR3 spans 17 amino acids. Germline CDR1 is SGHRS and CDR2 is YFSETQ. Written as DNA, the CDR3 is TGCGCCAGCAGCTTGGGACGGGGGACAGGGGAGCTCAATGAGCAGTTCTTC. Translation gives CASSLGRGTGELNEQFF.

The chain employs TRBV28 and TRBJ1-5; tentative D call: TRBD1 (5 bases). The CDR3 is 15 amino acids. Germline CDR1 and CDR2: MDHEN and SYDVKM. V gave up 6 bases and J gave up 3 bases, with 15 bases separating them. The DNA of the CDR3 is TGTGCCAGCAGGGAGGAGGGGAGTCACAATCAGCCCCAGCATTTT. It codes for CASREEGSHNQPQHF.

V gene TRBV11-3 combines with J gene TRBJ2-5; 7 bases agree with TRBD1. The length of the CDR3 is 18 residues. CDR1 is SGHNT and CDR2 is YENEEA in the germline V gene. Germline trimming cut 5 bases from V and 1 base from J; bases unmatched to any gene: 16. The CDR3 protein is CASSAGLNPGTAQETQYF. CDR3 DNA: TGTGCCAGCAGCGCAGGTTTAAACCCTGGGACAGCCCAAGAGACCCAGTACTTC.

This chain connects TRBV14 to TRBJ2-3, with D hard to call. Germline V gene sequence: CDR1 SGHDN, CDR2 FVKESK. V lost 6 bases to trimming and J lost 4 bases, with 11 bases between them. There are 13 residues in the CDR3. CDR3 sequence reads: CASRSVGADTQYF. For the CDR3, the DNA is TGTGCCAGCAGGTCGGTCGGAGCAGATACGCAGTATTTT.

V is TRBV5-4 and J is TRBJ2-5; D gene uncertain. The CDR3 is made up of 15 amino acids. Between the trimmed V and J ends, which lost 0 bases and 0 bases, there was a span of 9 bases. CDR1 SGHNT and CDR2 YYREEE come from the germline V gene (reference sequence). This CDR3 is CASSLAGSYQETQYF. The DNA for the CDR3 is TGTGCCAGCAGCTTGGCAGGCAGCTACCAAGAGACCCAGTACTTC.

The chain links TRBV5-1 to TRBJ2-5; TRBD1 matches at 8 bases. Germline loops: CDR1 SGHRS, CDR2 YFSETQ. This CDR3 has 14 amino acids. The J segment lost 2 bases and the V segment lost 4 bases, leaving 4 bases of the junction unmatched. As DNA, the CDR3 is TGCGCCAGCAGCCCGAGACAGGGGCAAGAGACCCAGTACTTC. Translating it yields CASSPRQGQETQYF. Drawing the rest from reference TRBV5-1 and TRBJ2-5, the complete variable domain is KAGVTQTPRYLIKTRGQQVTLSCSPISGHRSVSWYQQTPGQGLQFLFEYFSETQRNKGNFPGRFSGRQFSNSRSEMNVSTLELGDSALYLCASSPRQGQETQYFGPGTRLLVL.

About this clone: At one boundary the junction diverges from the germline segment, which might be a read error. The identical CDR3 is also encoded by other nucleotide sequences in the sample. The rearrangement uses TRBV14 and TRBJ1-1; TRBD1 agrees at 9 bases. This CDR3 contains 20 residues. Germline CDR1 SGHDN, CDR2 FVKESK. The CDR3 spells CASSQDTGQGILSMNTEAFF. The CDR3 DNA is TGTGCCAGTAGCCAAGATACGGGACAGGGCATTTTGTCTATGAACACTGAAGCTTTCTTT.

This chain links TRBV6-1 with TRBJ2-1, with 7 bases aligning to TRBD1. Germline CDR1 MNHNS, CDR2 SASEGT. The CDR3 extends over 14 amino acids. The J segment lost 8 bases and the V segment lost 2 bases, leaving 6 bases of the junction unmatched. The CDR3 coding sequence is TGTGCCAGCAGTGAACCCGAGGGGGCGGATGAGCAGTTCTTC. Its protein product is CASSEPEGADEQFF.

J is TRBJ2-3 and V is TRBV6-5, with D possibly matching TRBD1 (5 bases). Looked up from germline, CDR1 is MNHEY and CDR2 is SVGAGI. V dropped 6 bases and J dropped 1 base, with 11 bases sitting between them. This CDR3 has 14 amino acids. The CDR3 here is CASRQGIGTDTQYF. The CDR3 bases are TGTGCCAGCAGGCAGGGTATTGGCACAGATACGCAGTATTTT.

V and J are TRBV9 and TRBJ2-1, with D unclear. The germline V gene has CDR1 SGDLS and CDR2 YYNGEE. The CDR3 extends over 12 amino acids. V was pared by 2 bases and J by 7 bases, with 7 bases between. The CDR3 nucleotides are TGTGCCAGCAGCGTCGATACAAATGAGCAGTTCTTC. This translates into CASSVDTNEQFF.

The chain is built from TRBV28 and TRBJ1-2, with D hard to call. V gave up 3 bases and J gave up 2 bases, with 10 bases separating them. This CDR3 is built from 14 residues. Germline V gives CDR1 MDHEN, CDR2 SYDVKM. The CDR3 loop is CASSLTPRNYGYTF. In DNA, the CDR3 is TGTGCCAGCAGTTTGACCCCGCGGAACTATGGCTACACCTTC.